This TCR beta chain was profiled in a study of blood T cell repertoires in COVID-19. Study details: The United States, Italy and Spain provided the acute and convalescent COVID-19 samples. T cells, B-cell-depleted T cells, or PBMCs provided the cDNA or gDNA that served as material.

Per the germline V gene, CDR1 is SGHVS and CDR2 is FNYEAQ. V was cut by 2 bases and J by 6 bases, with 20 bases left in between. The CDR3 sequence is 17 residues long. Per the study methods: Counts of nucleated cells, estimated from reference gene primer amplification, were obtained. Assay: immunoSEQ multiplex PCR; the TCRdb copy retains only in-frame clones and omits some. Clone size and the V and J calls come from that table; the DNA yielded D and trimming. In the table there are about 260,000 clones, more than 80% of which are singletons. This TCR was recovered from a woman in her forties with acute or convalescent COVID-19. Sequences were obtained from peripheral blood. V gene TRBV7-6 combines with J gene TRBJ1-5, with D hard to call. This CDR3 is CASSLWPAGSDGQPQHF. The CDR3 DNA sequence: TGTGCCAGCAGCTTATGGCCAGCGGGATCGGACGGTCAGCCCCAGCATTTT.